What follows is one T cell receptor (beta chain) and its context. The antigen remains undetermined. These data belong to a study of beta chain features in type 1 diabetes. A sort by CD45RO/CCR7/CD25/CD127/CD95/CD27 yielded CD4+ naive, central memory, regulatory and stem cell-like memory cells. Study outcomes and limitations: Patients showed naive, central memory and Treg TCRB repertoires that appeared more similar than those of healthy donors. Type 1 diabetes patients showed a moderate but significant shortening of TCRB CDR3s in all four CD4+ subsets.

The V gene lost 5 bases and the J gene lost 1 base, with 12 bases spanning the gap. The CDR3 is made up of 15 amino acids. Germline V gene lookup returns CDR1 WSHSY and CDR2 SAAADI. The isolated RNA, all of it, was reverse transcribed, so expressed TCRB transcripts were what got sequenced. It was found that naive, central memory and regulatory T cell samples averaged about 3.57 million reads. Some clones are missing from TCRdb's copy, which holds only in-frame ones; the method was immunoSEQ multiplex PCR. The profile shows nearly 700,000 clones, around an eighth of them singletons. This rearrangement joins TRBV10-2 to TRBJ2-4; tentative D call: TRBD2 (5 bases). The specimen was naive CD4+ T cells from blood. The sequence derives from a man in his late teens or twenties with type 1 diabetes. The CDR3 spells CASSKLEVAKNIQYF. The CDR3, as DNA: TGCGCCAGCAGTAAACTGGAGGTGGCCAAAAACATTCAGTACTTC.